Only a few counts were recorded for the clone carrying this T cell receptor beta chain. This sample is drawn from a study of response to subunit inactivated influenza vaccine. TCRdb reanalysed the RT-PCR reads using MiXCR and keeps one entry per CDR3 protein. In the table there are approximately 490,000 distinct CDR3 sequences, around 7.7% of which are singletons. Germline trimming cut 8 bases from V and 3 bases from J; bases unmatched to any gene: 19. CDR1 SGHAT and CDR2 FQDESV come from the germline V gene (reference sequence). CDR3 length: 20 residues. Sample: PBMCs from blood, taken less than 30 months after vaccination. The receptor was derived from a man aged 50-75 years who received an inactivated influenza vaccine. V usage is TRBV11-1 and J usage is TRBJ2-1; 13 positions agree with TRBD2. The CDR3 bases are TGTGCCAGCCTCTTCTTAGGTTGGACTAGCGGGAGAAAAGACTACAATGAGCAGTTCTTC. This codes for CASLFLGWTSGRKDYNEQFF.